This T cell receptor (beta chain) came from a study of PD-L1 blockade in urothelial cancer. Study-level information: Blood was subjected to analysis at 3 weeks (second dose) and 6 weeks following treatment start. Overall study results and limits: Durable-benefit patients expanded tumor-associated blood clones more at 3 weeks.

TCR analog templates of synthetic origin were spiked into each PCR. Sequenced by immunoSEQ multiplex PCR; TCRdb stores in-frame clones only, minus some. The table shows some 120,000 clones, with 85% to 95% occurring only once. Germline assignment: CDR1 SGDLS and CDR2 YYNGEE. V lost 0 bases, J lost 2 bases, and 5 bases stayed unmatched. CDR3 size: 17 residues. As to time point: peripheral blood 6 weeks after treatment start. Comments on this clone: Its antigen is unknown.

This sample comprised PBMCs, obtained around atezolizumab (anti-PD-L1) treatment. This sequence was found in a man between 60 and 70 years old with urothelial cancer. The chain combines TRBV9 with TRBJ2-7, with 13 bases lining up with TRBD2. CDR3 nucleotide sequence: TGTGCCAGCAGCGTAGGCGGACTAGCGGGAGATGCCTACGAGCAGTACTTC. This sequence encodes CASSVGGLAGDAYEQYF.